One sample yielded the 5 T cell receptor beta chains listed below, sequenced in a study of graft-versus-host responses after intestinal transplantation. Processing of graft tissue released intraepithelial and lamina propria lymphocytes. Measured with immunoSEQ multiplex PCR; TCRdb has only the in-frame clones, and not every one. The repertoire holds about 17,000 clones, with 60% to 85% as singletons. Sequencing used ileum tissue, obtained 450 to 490 days after intestinal transplant. The receptor set was obtained from a human patient who received an intestinal transplant, so some T cells may come from the graft donor.

This rearrangement joins TRBV4-2 to TRBJ2-3; 10 bases map to TRBD2. The CDR3 has 17 amino acids. The ends lost 0 bases at V and 4 bases at J; junction bases unmatched: 7. CDR1 and CDR2 from the germline V gene are LGHNA and YNFKEQ. The CDR3 protein is CASSQEPSGRGADTQYF. The CDR3, as DNA: TGTGCCAGCAGCCAAGAGCCTAGCGGGAGAGGCGCAGATACGCAGTATTTT.

This clone was picked up a small number of times. The chain recombines TRBV7-9 with TRBJ1-3; D is perhaps TRBD1 (6 bases). The V gene's germline CDR1 is SEHNR and CDR2 FQNEAQ (reference sequence). The CDR3 sequence is 13 residues long. CDR3 protein: CADTGSFGNTIYF. CDR3 nucleotide sequence: TGTGCAGACACAGGGAGTTTTGGAAACACCATATATTTT.

This clone came up a few times. This CDR3 is CASSLDPSGGFMDTGELFF. The DNA of the CDR3 is TGCGCCAGCAGCTTGGATCCTAGCGGGGGGTTTATGGACACCGGGGAGCTGTTTTTT. The chain couples TRBV5-1 to TRBJ2-2; TRBD2 aligns across 11 bases. Per the germline V gene, CDR1 is SGHRS and CDR2 is YFSETQ. CDR3 length equals 19 residues. Trimming took 0 bases from V and 3 from J; bases not matched to a gene: 10.

The CDR3 reads CASIIPGQGYYEQYF. The DNA for the CDR3 is TGTGCCAGCATAATCCCTGGACAGGGGTACTACGAGCAGTACTTC. The gene calls are TRBV2 and TRBJ2-7, with TRBD1 identical over 9 bases. This CDR3 contains 15 residues. Looked up from germline, CDR1 is SNHLY and CDR2 is FYNNEI. V trimming: 7 bases; J trimming: 3 bases; junction bases outside the gene matches: 10.

Concerning this clone itself: Compared with germline, one end of the junction differs, possibly owing to a read error. Other nucleotide sequences from this sample produce the same CDR3. CDR3 sequence (DNA): TGTGCCAGCAGCTATCATTCGGGTGAAGCCTTCTTT. Translated: CASSYHSGEAFF. The chain carries TRBV11-2 and TRBJ1-1, with D hard to call. Per the germline V gene, CDR1 is SGHAT and CDR2 is FQNNGV. The CDR3 has 12 amino acids.